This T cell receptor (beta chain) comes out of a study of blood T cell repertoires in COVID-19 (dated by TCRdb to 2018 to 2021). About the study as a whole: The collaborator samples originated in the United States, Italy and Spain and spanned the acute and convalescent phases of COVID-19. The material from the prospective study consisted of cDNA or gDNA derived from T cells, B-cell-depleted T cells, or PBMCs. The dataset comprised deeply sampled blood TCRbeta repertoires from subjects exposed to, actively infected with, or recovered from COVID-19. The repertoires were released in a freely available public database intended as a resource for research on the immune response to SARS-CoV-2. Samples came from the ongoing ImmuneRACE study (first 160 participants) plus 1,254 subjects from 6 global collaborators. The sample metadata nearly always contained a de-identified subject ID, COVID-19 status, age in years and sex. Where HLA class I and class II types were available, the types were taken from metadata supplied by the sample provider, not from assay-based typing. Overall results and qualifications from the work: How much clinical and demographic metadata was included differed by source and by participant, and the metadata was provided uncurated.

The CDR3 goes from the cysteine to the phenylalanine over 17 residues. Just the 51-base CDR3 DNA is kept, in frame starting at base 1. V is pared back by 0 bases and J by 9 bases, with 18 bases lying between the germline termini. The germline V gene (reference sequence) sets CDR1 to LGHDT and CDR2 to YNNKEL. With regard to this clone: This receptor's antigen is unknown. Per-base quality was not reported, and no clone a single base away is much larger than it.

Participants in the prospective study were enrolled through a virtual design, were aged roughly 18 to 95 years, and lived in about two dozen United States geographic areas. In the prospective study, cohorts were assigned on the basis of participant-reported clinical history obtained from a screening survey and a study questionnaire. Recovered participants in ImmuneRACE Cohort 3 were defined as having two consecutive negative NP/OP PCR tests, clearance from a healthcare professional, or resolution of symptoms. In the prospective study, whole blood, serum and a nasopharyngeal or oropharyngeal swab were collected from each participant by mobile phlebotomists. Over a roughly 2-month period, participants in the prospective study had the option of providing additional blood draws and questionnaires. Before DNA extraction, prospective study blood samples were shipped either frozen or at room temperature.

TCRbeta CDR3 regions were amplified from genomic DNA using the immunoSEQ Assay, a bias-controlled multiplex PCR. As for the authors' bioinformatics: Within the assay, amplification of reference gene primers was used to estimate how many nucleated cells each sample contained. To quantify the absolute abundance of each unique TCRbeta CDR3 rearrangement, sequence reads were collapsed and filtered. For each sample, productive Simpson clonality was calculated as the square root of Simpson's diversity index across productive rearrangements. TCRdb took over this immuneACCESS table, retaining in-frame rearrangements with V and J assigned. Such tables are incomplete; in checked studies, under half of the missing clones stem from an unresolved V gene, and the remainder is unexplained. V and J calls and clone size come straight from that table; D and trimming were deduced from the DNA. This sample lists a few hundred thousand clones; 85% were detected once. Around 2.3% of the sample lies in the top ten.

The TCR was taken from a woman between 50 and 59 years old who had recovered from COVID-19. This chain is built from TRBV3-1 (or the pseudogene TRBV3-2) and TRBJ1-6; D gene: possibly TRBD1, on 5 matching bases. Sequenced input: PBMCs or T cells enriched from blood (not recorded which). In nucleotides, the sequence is TGTGCCAGCAGCCAAGATCTTCGCAGGATGGGGCTTTCACCCCTCCACTTT. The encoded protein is CASSQDLRRMGLSPLHF.